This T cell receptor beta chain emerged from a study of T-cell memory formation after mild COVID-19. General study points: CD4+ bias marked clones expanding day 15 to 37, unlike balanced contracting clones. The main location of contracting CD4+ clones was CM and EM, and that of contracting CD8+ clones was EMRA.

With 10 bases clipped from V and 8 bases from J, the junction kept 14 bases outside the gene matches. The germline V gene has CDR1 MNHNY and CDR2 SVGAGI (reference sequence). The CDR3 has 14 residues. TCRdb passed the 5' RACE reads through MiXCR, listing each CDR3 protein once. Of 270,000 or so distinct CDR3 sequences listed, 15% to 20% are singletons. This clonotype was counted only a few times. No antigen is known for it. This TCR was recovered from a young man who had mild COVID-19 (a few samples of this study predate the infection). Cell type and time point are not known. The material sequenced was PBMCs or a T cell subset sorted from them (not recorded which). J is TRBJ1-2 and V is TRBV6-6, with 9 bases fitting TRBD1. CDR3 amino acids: CAILPGQGFGGYTF. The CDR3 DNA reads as TGTGCCATCCTTCCGGGACAGGGCTTTGGGGGCTACACCTTC.